The 3 T cell receptor beta chains in this list originate from one sample, sequenced in a study of cytomegalovirus exposure and HLA in healthy donors. In the PCR, 60 Vbeta and 13 Jbeta primers were used. The repertoire was sequenced with immunoSEQ multiplex PCR; TCRdb's copy has only in-frame clones and lacks some. The sample holds 150,000 to 200,000 clones, approximately 81% seen once. Sequences were obtained from PBMCs. The receptor set was obtained from a woman in her late teens or twenties in good health and CMV-seronegative.

This clone was detected only once. The chain employs TRBV10-3 and TRBJ1-5; TRBD1 matches at 9 bases. The CDR3 runs to 13 residues. V lost 8 bases, J lost 7 bases, and 6 bases stayed unmatched. Germline CDR1 is ENHRY and CDR2 is SYGVKD. Here the CDR3 DNA reads TGTGCCATCCAACAGGGGGCAGAACAGCCCCAGCATTTT. Protein product: CAIQQGAEQPQHF.

The chain employs TRBV4-3 and TRBJ2-7; 11 nucleotides line up with TRBD1. The CDR3 contains 16 residues. The germline CDR1 and CDR2 sequences are LGHNA and YSLEER. Losses at the gene ends were 0 bases for V and 3 bases for J; bases not matched to a gene: 4. The CDR3 coding sequence is TGCGCCAGCAGCCAAGATCCCGGGACAGGGGGCTACGAGCAGTACTTC. It specifies CASSQDPGTGGYEQYF.

The chain carries TRBV5-6 and TRBJ1-1; no reliable D call. V lost 3 bases, J lost 7 bases, and 19 bases lay in between. CDR3 size: 15 residues. The germline V gene encodes CDR1 SGHDT and CDR2 YYEEEE. This CDR3 reads CASSWGVEGIGEAFF. The DNA for the CDR3 is TGTGCCAGCAGCTGGGGAGTAGAGGGAATAGGTGAAGCTTTCTTT. Filled out from reference TRBV5-6 and TRBJ1-1, the complete variable domain reads DAGVTQSPTHLIKTRGQQVTLRCSPKSGHDTVSWYQQALGQGPQFIFQYYEEEERQRGNFPDRFSGHQFPNYSSELNVNALLLGDSALYLCASSWGVEGIGEAFFGQGTRLTVV.